These T cell receptor beta chains were read from a single sample in a study of control samples from healthy donors and cancer patients. Profiled with immunoSEQ multiplex PCR; TCRdb holds only in-frame clones, not every one. This table holds 75,000 to 90,000 clones, 89% found once. Sequenced material: blood. These receptors were collected from a man in his fifties or sixties in good health. The CDR3 runs from the conserved cysteine through the conserved F or W. A D gene is named only where the DNA matches it firmly. A clone size is listed for some rows: how often the clone was seen (once, few, many), or a class if it is expanded.

j_call,d_call,clone_size,v_call,cdr3_length,cdr3_nt,cdr3_aa
TRBJ1-1,TRBD1,NA,TRBV30,13,TGTGCCTGGAGTCGGCAGGGGGGGACTGAAGCTTTCTTT,CAWSRQGGTEAFF
TRBJ1-2,TRBD1,once,TRBV5-4,17,TGTGCCAGCAGCGGGGGGGAGAGGACAGGGGTCCCGTATGGCTACACCTTC,CASSGGERTGVPYGYTF
TRBJ2-2,NA,NA,TRBV2,13,TGTGCCAGCAGTGTCGGAGAAACCGGGGAGCTGTTTTTT,CASSVGETGELFF
TRBJ1-2,NA,NA,TRBV18,16,TGTGCCAGCTCACCAACGGTTGAGCAAGTCAACTATGGCTACACCTTC,CASSPTVEQVNYGYTF
TRBJ2-7,TRBD1,once,TRBV2,15,TGTGCCAGCAAGAGAGGCGGGACAGGGAGGGAGAAGGAGTACTTC,CASKRGGTGREKEYF
TRBJ2-3,NA,NA,TRBV19,13,TGTGCCAGTACGGGGCAGAGCACAGATACGCAGTATTTT,CASTGQSTDTQYF
TRBJ2-1,TRBD2,NA,TRBV2,19,TGTGCCAGCCGACCCGGACTAGCGGGGGGCGGAAGCTCCTACAATGAGCAGTTCTTC,CASRPGLAGGGSSYNEQFF
TRBJ1-2,NA,NA,TRBV5-1,15,TGCGCCAGCAGCTTAGAGGGAATCACTAACTATGGCTACACCTTC,CASSLEGITNYGYTF
TRBJ2-1,TRBD1,NA,TRBV10-3,14,TGTGCCATAAGAGGACAGGGGGCGGGCAATGAGCAGTTCTTC,CAIRGQGAGNEQFF
TRBJ2-2,NA,NA,TRBV5-4,13,TGTGCCAGCTCCCTTCAGAACACCGGGGAGCTGTTTTTT,CASSLQNTGELFF
TRBJ2-3,NA,NA,TRBV7-6,16,TGTGCCAGCAGCTTAGTTTGGGGCGGTAGCACAGATACGCAGTATTTT,CASSLVWGGSTDTQYF
TRBJ1-2,NA,NA,TRBV5-1,16,TGCGCCAGCAGCTTGGGTTTTAGCCGGGGGGCGGATGGCTACACCTTC,CASSLGFSRGADGYTF
TRBJ2-7,NA,NA,TRBV5-8,11,TGTGCCAGCTCATTAGCCTACGAGCAGTACTTC,CASSLAYEQYF
TRBJ1-2,NA,NA,TRBV29-1,13,TGCAGCGTTAACGGCTGGGGTCGGGGTGGCTACACCTTC,CSVNGWGRGGYTF
TRBJ1-5,NA,NA,TRBV30,13,TGTGCCTGGAGTCCCCAGGGAGGACAGCCCCAGCATTTT,CAWSPQGGQPQHF
TRBJ2-3,TRBD2,NA,TRBV6-2/TRBV6-3,17,TGTGCCAGCAGTTACTCGTCCGGGGAGGGGTATACAGATACGCAGTATTTT,CASSYSSGEGYTDTQYF
TRBJ2-3,NA,NA,TRBV12-5,13,TGTGCTAGTGGTGGAGTTGCTGCAGATACGCAGTATTTT,CASGGVAADTQYF
TRBJ1-1,TRBD1,NA,TRBV5-5,14,TGTGCCAGCAGGGAATCAGGGGGGAACACTGAAGCTTTCTTT,CASRESGGNTEAFF
TRBJ2-2,NA,NA,TRBV27,12,TGTGCCAGCAGTTCCCCCGTCTTCGAGCTGTTTTTT,CASSSPVFELFF
TRBJ2-2,NA,NA,TRBV5-5,16,TGTGCCAGCAGCAACATTCCGGGGTACGGCCCCGGGGAGCTGTTTTTT,CASSNIPGYGPGELFF
TRBJ2-6,NA,NA,TRBV19,14,TGTGCCAGTAGTATCGGTCCTGGGGCCAACGTCCTGACTTTC,CASSIGPGANVLTF
TRBJ2-3,NA,NA,TRBV7-9,15,TGTGCCAGCAGCTTAGTTGGCAGCGGCACAGATACGCAGTATTTT,CASSLVGSGTDTQYF
TRBJ1-4,NA,NA,TRBV3-1/TRBV3-2,16,TGTGCCAGCAGCCAACGGGGTGCAGGATCACATGAAAAACTGTTTTTT,CASSQRGAGSHEKLFF
TRBJ2-1,TRBD1,NA,TRBV5-1,15,TGCGCCAGCAGCTCGGACAGGTTGTCCTACAATGAGCAGTTCTTC,CASSSDRLSYNEQFF
TRBJ2-1,TRBD2,NA,TRBV5-1,15,TGCGCCAGCAGCTTAATTCCGGGACTAGCATATGAGCAGTTCTTC,CASSLIPGLAYEQFF
TRBJ1-4,NA,NA,TRBV2,15,TGTGCCAGCAGTGATTCCCTACCAACTAATGAAAAACTGTTTTTT,CASSDSLPTNEKLFF
TRBJ1-1,NA,NA,TRBV10-2,13,TGCGCCAGCGCTCTGGGGGGAAACACTGAAGCTTTCTTT,CASALGGNTEAFF
TRBJ1-1,TRBD1,NA,TRBV29-1,12,TGCAGCGTGCACACAGGGGACACTGAAGCTTTCTTT,CSVHTGDTEAFF
TRBJ2-7,NA,NA,TRBV5-8,13,TGTGCCAGCAGCTTTCCCGGAACGGACGAGCAGTACTTC,CASSFPGTDEQYF
TRBJ2-5,TRBD2,NA,TRBV9,16,TGTGCCAGCAGCATCCAGACTAGCGGGGGGCTAGAGACCCAGTACTTC,CASSIQTSGGLETQYF
TRBJ2-3,NA,NA,TRBV6-5,15,TGTGCCAGCAACAGCCTCGGGACCTTCACAGATACGCAGTATTTT,CASNSLGTFTDTQYF
TRBJ1-2,NA,NA,TRBV12-3/TRBV12-4,12,TGTGCCAGCAGTTTAGCGGTGGGTGGCTACACCTTC,CASSLAVGGYTF
TRBJ1-3,NA,NA,TRBV7-6,17,TGTGCCAGCAGCTTAGTGGGACAAGGTCCCTCTGGAAACACCATATATTTT,CASSLVGQGPSGNTIYF
TRBJ1-2,TRBD1,NA,TRBV18,16,TGTGCCAGCTCGCGAGGAAGGGGACAGGGGAGTTATGGCTACACCTTC,CASSRGRGQGSYGYTF
TRBJ1-6,NA,NA,TRBV5-6,16,TGTGCCAGCAGCCCCGGGGGCAGCCGAGGGAATTCACCCCTCCACTTT,CASSPGGSRGNSPLHF
TRBJ1-5,NA,once,TRBV30,14,TGTGCCTGGAAAAGTGGACTGGGCAATCAGCCCCAGCATTTT,CAWKSGLGNQPQHF
TRBJ2-7,TRBD2,NA,TRBV19,15,TGTGCCAGTAGTCTAGGGACTAGCGCTACCTACGAGCAGTACTTC,CASSLGTSATYEQYF
TRBJ2-7,TRBD2,NA,TRBV10-1,12,TGCGCCAGCACCTTGACGGGGGGCGAGCAGTACTTC,CASTLTGGEQYF
TRBJ1-4,NA,NA,TRBV6-6,14,TGTGCCAGCAGTTATGGTATCCTAGGAGAAAAACTGTTTTTT,CASSYGILGEKLFF
TRBJ1-1,NA,NA,TRBV12-5,13,TGTGCTAGTGGTTTAAGGCGGAACACTGAAGCTTTCTTT,CASGLRRNTEAFF
TRBJ1-1,NA,once,TRBV4-3,17,TGCGCCAGCAGCCAAGATCTCCAGTGGCCTGAGAGTACTGAAGCTTTCTTT,CASSQDLQWPESTEAFF
TRBJ1-2,NA,NA,TRBV30,13,TGTGCCTGGTTGAGGCAGGCAGCCTATGGCTACACCTTC,CAWLRQAAYGYTF
TRBJ1-2,TRBD1,NA,TRBV5-1,17,TGCGCCAGCAGCCCAGGTTCCCTACAGGGGGCGTACTATGGCTACACCTTC,CASSPGSLQGAYYGYTF
TRBJ1-1,NA,NA,TRBV4-2,19,TGTGCCAGCAGCCAGGGGATCAGGGGCCCCGAGGGATTGAACACTGAAGCTTTCTTT,CASSQGIRGPEGLNTEAFF
TRBJ2-5,NA,NA,TRBV6-5,14,TGTGCCAGCAGTCCCGGAGTGGGGTCGGAGACCCAGTACTTC,CASSPGVGSETQYF
TRBJ1-1,NA,NA,TRBV5-6,15,TGTGCCAGCAGCCCCACGGGGCTACGCGGCACTGAAGCTTTCTTT,CASSPTGLRGTEAFF
TRBJ1-1,NA,NA,TRBV1,14,TGCACCAGCAGCCAAGATGGGGACAGGGGGACAGCTTTCTTT,CTSSQDGDRGTAFF